The 13 T cell receptor beta chains reported below all come from one sample, sequenced in a study of T cells in Graves' hyperthyroidism and ophthalmopathy. Amplified regions were TCR beta CDR3 sequences from RNA transcripts. TCR CDR3 underwent first-round RT-PCR with the HTBI primer set. Each CDR3 protein is one row after TCRdb ran MiXCR on the multiplex PCR reads. The sample records about 210,000 distinct CDR3 sequences, about a sixth being singletons. Material: blood. The receptors derive from a man between 45 and 60 years old with Graves' hyperthyroidism.

This clonotype was seen once. This rearrangement joins TRBV11-3 to TRBJ2-2, with TRBD2 identical over 13 bases. CDR1 is SGHNT, CDR2 YENEEA, per germline. There are 16 residues in the CDR3. J was trimmed by 5 bases and V by 5 bases; bases with no gene match: 5. CDR3 in DNA: TGTGCCAGCAGCATGACTAGCGGGAGGAGAACCGGGGAGCTGTTTTTT. Translated, it gives CASSMTSGRRTGELFF.

This clonotype has a handful of counts. This chain joins TRBV9 and TRBJ1-1; weak D call: TRBD1 (5 bases). This CDR3 is built from 14 residues. Trimming shortened V by 0 bases and J by 4 bases, and 10 bases separated the two germline ends. The germline CDR1 and CDR2 sequences are SGDLS and YYNGEE. CDR3 loop: CASSVVSGGTEAFF. As DNA, the CDR3 is TGTGCCAGCAGCGTAGTTTCTGGGGGCACTGAAGCTTTCTTT.

This clonotype was seen ten or more times. The rearrangement links TRBV20-1 to TRBJ2-1, with D perhaps TRBD2 (6 bases). Deletions cut 6 bases from V and 10 bases from J, with 19 bases between. The CDR3 has 13 amino acids. The germline V gene has CDR1 DFQATT and CDR2 SNEGSKA (reference sequence). CDR3 DNA sequence: TGCAGTGCCAGACTAGGTGGGCGGCGGGAGCAGTTCTTC. Translating gives CSARLGGRREQFF.

Here the CDR3 DNA reads TGCGCCAGCAGCTCAGACGGCCTAAGGGACATTCAGTACTTC. Translating it yields CASSSDGLRDIQYF. The chain links TRBV5-1 to TRBJ2-4; the D is unclear. This CDR3 is 14 amino acids long. Trimming took off 3 bases at V and 8 bases at J, with 15 bases between the two ends. Germline V gene sequence: CDR1 SGHRS, CDR2 YFSETQ.

There are a few counts of this clonotype. The V gene is TRBV6-1, the J gene TRBJ2-1; D may correspond to TRBD1 or TRBD2 (5 bases each). Trimming cost V 6 bases and J 7 bases, with 19 bases left between them. Germline CDR1 reads MNHNS; CDR2 reads SASEGT. The CDR3 covers 15 residues. CDR3 loop: CASSRRDPTGNEQFF. The CDR3 DNA is TGTGCCAGCAGCCGCCGGGACCCGACTGGTAATGAGCAGTTCTTC.

This clonotype was recorded at least ten times. The J gene is TRBJ2-1, the V gene TRBV28, with TRBD2 matching 7 bases. With V trimmed by 3 bases and J by 5 bases, 7 bases remained unmatched. Germline CDR1 MDHEN, CDR2 SYDVKM. The CDR3 extends over 15 amino acids. The CDR3 reads CASSFLAERDNEQFF. The CDR3 bases are TGTGCCAGCAGTTTCCTAGCGGAGAGGGACAATGAGCAGTTCTTC.

Many counts were recorded for this clonotype. The V call is TRBV11-3, the J call TRBJ2-3; the D is unclear. This CDR3 spans 15 amino acids. Per the germline V gene, CDR1 is SGHNT and CDR2 is YENEEA. Between the trimmed V and J ends, which lost 1 base and 5 bases, there was a span of 13 bases. As DNA, the CDR3 is TGTGCCAGCAGCTTAGGGGGATTCAGTAGAGATACGCAGTATTTT. Encoded protein: CASSLGGFSRDTQYF.

This clonotype appeared many times. V is TRBV3-1 and J is TRBJ2-5; D is uncertain. Trimming removed 1 base from V and 4 bases from J, with 13 bases in between. The CDR3 runs 15 residues. The V gene's germline CDR1 is LGHDT and CDR2 YNNKEL (reference sequence). The CDR3 loop reads CASSQVLGMGETQYF. The CDR3, as DNA: TGTGCCAGCAGCCAAGTTTTGGGGATGGGAGAGACCCAGTACTTC.

The CDR3 region is CASSLRPGAKNIQYF. CDR3 nucleotides: TGTGCCAGCAGTTTGAGGCCAGGAGCCAAAAACATTCAGTACTTC. The chain couples TRBV27 to TRBJ2-4; D ambiguous. CDR3 length equals 15 residues. Trimming cost V 3 bases and J 0 bases, with 9 bases left between them. Germline lookup yields CDR1 MNHEY and CDR2 SMNVEV (reference sequence).

This clonotype came up many times. The V gene is TRBV20-1, the J gene TRBJ2-7; the D gene is possibly TRBD2 (5 bases). Trimming pared 4 bases from V and 4 bases from J, leaving 17 bases between. The germline gives CDR1 DFQATT, CDR2 SNEGSKA (reference sequence). The CDR3 runs 14 residues. CDR3 region: CSAKVGRLFYEQYF. The CDR3 nucleotides are TGCAGTGCTAAGGTGGGGAGATTGTTTTACGAGCAGTACTTC.

The V and J genes are TRBV20-1 and TRBJ2-5, with TRBD2 matching 8 bases. Trimming cost V 1 base and J 1 base; bases outside gene matches: 8. Germline lookup yields CDR1 DFQATT and CDR2 SNEGSKA (reference sequence). The CDR3 covers 16 residues. The CDR3 is CSARVGVAGFQETQYF. Here the CDR3 DNA reads TGCAGTGCTAGAGTGGGCGTAGCGGGGTTCCAAGAGACCCAGTACTTC.

A few counts support this clonotype. V is TRBV27 and J is TRBJ1-6, with D unclear. The germline V gene encodes CDR1 MNHEY and CDR2 SMNVEV (reference sequence). The CDR3 has 14 amino acids. Deletions cut 2 bases from V and 10 bases from J, with 12 bases between. The CDR3 nucleotides read TGTGCCAGCAGTTTAAAGGGTTCAAGCTCACCCCTCCACTTT. Protein product: CASSLKGSSSPLHF.

The chain couples TRBV12-3 or TRBV12-4 to TRBJ2-3; no clear D. The CDR3 is 11 amino acids. V was cut by 1 base and J by 10 bases, with 6 bases left in between. In nucleotides, the CDR3 is TGTGCCAGCAGTTTAGAGGGTCCGCAGTATTTT. This gives the protein CASSLEGPQYF.